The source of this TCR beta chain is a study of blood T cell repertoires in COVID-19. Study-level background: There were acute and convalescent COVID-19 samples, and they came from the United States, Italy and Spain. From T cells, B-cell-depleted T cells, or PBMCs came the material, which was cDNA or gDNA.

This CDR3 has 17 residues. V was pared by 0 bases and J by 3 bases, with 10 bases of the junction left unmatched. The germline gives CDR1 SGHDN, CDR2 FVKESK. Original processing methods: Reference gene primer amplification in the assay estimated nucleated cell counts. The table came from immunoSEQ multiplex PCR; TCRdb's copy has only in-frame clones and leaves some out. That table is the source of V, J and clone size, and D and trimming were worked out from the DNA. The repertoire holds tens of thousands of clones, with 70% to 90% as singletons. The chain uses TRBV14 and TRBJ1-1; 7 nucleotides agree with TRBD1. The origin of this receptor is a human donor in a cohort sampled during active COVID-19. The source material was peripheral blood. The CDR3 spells CASSQERGQILDTEAFF. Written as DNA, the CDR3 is TGTGCCAGCAGCCAAGAAAGGGGGCAAATTCTCGACACTGAAGCTTTCTTT.